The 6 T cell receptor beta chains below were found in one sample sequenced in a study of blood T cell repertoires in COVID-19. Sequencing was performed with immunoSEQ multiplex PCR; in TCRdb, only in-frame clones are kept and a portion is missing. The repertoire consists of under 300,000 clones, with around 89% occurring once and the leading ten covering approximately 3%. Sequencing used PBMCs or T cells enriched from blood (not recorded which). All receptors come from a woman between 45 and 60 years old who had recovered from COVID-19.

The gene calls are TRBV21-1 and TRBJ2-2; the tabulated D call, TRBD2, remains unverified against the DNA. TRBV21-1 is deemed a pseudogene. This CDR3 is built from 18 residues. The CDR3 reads CASSKIGTSGTNTGELFF. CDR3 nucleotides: TGTGCCAGCAGCAAAATAGGGACTAGCGGGACGAACACCGGGGAGCTGTTTTTT.

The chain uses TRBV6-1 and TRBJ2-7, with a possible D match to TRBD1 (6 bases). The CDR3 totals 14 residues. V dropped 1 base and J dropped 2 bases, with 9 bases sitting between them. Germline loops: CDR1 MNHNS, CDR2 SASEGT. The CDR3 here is CASSEDRAPYEQYF. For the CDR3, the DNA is TGTGCCAGCAGTGAAGACAGGGCGCCCTACGAGCAGTACTTC.

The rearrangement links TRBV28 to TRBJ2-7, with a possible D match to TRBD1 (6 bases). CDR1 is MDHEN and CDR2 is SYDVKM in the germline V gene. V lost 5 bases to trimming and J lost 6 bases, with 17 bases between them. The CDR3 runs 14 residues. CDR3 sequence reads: CASSKPNRVPEQYF. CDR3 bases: TGTGCCAGCAGTAAACCAAACAGGGTCCCCGAGCAGTACTTC.

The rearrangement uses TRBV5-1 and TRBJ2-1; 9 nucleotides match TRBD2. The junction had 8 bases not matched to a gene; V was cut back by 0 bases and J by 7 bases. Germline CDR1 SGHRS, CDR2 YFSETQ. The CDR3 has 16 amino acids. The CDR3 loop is CASSLGLAGVRNEQFF. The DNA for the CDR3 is TGCGCCAGCAGCTTGGGGTTAGCGGGAGTAAGGAATGAGCAGTTCTTC.

CDR3 protein: CASRSQGSYHQPQHF. The DNA for the CDR3 is TGTGCCAGTAGGTCACAGGGTTCCTACCATCAGCCCCAGCATTTT. This rearrangement joins TRBV19 to TRBJ1-5; the D gene is possibly TRBD1 (6 bases). This CDR3 has 15 amino acids. Germline V gene data show CDR1 as LNHDA and CDR2 as SQIVND (reference sequence). The V end was cut by 6 bases, the J end by 5 bases, with 17 bases between. Variable domain in full (rest from reference TRBV19 and TRBJ1-5): DGGITQSPKYLFRKEGQNVTLSCEQNLNHDAMYWYRQDPGQGLRLIYYSQIVNDFQKGDIAEGYSVSREKKESFPLTVTSAQKNPTAFYLCASRSQGSYHQPQHFGDGTRLSIL.

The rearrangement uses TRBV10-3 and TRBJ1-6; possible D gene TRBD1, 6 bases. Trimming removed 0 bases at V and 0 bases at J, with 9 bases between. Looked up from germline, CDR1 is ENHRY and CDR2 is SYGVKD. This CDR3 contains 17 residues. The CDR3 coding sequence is TGTGCCATCAGTGAGTCGACAGGCGGCTCCTATAATTCACCCCTCCACTTT. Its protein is CAISESTGGSYNSPLHF.